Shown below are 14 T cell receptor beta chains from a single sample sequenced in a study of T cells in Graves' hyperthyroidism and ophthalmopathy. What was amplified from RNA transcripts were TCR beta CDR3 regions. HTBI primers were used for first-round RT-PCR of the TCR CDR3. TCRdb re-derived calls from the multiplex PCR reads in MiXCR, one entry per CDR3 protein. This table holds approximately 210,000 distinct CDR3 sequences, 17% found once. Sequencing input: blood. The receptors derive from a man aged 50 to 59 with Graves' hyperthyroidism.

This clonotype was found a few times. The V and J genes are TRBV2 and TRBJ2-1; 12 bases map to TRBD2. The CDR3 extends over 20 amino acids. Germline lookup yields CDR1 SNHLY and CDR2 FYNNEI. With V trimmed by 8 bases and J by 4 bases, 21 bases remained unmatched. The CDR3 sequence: CASSTRRTGRLAGAYNEQFF. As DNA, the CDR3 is TGTGCCAGCTCGACTCGTCGGACGGGACGACTAGCGGGAGCTTACAATGAGCAGTTCTTC.

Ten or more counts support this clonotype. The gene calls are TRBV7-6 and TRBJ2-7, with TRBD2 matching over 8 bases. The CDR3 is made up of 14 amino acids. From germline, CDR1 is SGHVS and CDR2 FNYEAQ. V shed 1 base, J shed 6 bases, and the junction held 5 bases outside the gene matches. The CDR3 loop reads CASSLESGSREQYF. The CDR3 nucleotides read TGTGCCAGCAGCTTAGAGAGCGGGAGCCGCGAGCAGTACTTC.

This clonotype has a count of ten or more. CDR3 amino acids: CSARGTTSGPITDTQYF. The CDR3 DNA reads as TGCAGTGCTAGAGGAACGACTAGCGGACCCATCACAGATACGCAGTATTTT. The V and J genes are TRBV20-1 and TRBJ2-3; 9 positions match TRBD2. The CDR3 contains 17 residues. Germline V gene lookup returns CDR1 DFQATT and CDR2 SNEGSKA (reference sequence). With 1 base clipped from V and 2 bases from J, the junction kept 10 bases outside the gene matches.

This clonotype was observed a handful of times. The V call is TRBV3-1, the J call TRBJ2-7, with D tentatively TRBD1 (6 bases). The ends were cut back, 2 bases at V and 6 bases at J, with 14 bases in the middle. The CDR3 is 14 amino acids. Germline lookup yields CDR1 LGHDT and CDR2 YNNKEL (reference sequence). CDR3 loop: CASSQIPDRGEQYF. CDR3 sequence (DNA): TGTGCCAGCAGCCAAATCCCGGACAGAGGCGAGCAGTACTTC.

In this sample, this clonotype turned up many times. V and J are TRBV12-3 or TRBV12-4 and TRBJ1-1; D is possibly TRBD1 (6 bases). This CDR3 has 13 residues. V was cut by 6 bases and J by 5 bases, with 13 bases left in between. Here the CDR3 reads CASSRGGRTEAFF. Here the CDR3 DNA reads TGTGCCAGCAGCCGCGGGGGCCGTACTGAAGCTTTCTTT.

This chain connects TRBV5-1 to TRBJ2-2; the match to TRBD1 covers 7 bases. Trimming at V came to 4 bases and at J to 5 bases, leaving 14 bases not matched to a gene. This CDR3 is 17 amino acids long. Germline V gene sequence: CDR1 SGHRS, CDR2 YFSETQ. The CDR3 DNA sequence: TGCGCCAGCAGCCAGGGTGGACAGGACCGAGGGACCGGGGAGCTGTTTTTT. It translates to CASSQGGQDRGTGELFF.

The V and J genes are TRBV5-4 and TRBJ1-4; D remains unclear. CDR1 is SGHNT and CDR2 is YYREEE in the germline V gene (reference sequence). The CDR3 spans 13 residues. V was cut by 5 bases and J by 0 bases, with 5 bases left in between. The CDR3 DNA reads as TGTGCCAGCAGTATCTCAACTAATGAAAAACTGTTTTTT. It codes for CASSISTNEKLFF.

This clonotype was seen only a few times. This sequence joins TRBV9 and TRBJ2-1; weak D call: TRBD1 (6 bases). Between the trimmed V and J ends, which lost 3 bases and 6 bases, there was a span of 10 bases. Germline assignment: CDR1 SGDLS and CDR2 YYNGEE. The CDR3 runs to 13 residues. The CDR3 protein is CASSDSTGNEQFF. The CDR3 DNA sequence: TGTGCCAGCAGCGATTCGACAGGCAATGAGCAGTTCTTC.

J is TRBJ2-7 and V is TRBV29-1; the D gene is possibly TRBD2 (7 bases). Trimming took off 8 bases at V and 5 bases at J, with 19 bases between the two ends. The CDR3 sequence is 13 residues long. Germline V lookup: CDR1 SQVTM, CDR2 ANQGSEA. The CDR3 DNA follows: TGCAGCTCGAGGGGGGGAAGAGGCGACGAGCAGTACTTC. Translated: CSSRGGRGDEQYF.

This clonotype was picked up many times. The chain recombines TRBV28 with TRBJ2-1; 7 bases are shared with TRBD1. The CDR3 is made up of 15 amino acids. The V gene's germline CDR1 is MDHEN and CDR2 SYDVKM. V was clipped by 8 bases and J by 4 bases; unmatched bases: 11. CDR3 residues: CASSLTDRNYNEQFF. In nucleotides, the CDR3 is TGTGCCAGCTCCTTGACGGACAGGAATTACAATGAGCAGTTCTTC.

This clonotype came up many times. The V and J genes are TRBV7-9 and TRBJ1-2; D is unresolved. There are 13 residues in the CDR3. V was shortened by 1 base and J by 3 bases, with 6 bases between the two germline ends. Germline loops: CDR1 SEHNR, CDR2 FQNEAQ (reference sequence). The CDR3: CASSLGRDYGYTF. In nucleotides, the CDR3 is TGTGCCAGCAGCTTAGGCCGGGACTATGGCTACACCTTC. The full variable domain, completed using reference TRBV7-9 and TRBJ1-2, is DTGVSQNPRHKITKRGQNVTFRCDPISEHNRLYWYRQTLGQGPEFLTYFQNEAQLEKSRLLSDRFSAERPKGSFSTLEIQRTEQGDSAMYLCASSLGRDYGYTFGSGTRLTVV.

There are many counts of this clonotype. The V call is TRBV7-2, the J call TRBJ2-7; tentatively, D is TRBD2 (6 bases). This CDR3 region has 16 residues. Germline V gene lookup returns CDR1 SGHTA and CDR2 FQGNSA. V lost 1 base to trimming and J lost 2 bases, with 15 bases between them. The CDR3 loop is CASSLVGGSDPYEQYF. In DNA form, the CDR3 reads TGTGCCAGCAGCTTAGTGGGGGGTAGCGACCCCTACGAGCAGTACTTC.

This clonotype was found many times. The CDR3 spells CASSLPGQLNTEAFF. The CDR3 DNA reads as TGTGCCAGCTCCCTACCGGGACAGCTGAACACTGAAGCTTTCTTT. V is TRBV18 and J is TRBJ1-1; TRBD1 matches 7 bases. From germline, CDR1 is KGHSH and CDR2 LQKENI. The CDR3 consists of 15 residues. With 6 bases clipped from V and 0 bases from J, the junction kept 7 bases outside the gene matches.

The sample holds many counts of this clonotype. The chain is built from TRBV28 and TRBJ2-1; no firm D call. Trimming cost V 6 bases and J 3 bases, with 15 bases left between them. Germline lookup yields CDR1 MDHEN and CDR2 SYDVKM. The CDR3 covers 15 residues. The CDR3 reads CASSGVQVVYNEQFF. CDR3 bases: TGTGCCAGCAGCGGCGTTCAGGTCGTCTACAATGAGCAGTTCTTC.